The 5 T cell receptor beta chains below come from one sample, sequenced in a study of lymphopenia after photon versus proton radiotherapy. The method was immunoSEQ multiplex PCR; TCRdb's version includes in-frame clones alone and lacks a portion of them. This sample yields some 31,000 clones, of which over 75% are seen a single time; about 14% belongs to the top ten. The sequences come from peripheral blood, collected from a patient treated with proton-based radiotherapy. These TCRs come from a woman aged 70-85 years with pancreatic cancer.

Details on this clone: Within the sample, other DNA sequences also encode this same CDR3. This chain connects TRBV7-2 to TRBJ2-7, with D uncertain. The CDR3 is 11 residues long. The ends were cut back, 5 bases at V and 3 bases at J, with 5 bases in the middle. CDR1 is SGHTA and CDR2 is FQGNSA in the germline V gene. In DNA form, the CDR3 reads TGTGCCAGCAGCCCCGACTACGAGCAGTACTTC. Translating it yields CASSPDYEQYF.

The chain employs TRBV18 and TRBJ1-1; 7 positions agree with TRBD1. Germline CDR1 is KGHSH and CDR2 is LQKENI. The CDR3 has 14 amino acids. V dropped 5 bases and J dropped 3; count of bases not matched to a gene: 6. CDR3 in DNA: TGTGCCAGCTCAGCGACAGGGTTCGACACTGAAGCTTTCTTT. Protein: CASSATGFDTEAFF.

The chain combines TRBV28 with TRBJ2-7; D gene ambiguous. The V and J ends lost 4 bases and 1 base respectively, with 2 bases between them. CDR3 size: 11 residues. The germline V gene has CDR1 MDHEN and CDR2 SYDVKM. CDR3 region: CASSSSYEQYF. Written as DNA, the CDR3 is TGTGCCAGCAGTTCTTCCTACGAGCAGTACTTC. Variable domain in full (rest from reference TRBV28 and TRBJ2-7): DVKVTQSSRYLVKRTGEKVFLECVQDMDHENMFWYRQDPGLGLRLIYFSYDVKMKEKGDIPEGYSVSREKKERFSLILESASTNQTSMYLCASSSSYEQYFGPGTRLTVT.

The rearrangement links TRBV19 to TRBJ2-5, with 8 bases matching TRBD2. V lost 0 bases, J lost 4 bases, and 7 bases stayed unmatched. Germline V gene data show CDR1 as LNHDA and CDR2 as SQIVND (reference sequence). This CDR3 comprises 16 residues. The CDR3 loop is CASSIEGAGVRETQYF. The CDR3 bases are TGTGCCAGTAGTATAGAAGGAGCGGGAGTAAGAGAGACCCAGTACTTC.

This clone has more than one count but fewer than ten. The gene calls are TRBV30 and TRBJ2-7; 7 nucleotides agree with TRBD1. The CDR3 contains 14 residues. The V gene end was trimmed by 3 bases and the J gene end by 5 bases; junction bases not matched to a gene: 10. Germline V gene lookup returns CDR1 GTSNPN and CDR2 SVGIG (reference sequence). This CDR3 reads CAWRVGRGIDEQYF. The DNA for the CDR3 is TGTGCCTGGAGGGTAGGCAGGGGGATCGACGAGCAGTACTTC.